Following are 17 T cell receptor beta chains from one sample sequenced in a study of control samples from healthy donors and cancer patients. Produced via immunoSEQ multiplex PCR; TCRdb's table is partial and in-frame only. Here the sample spans some 120,000 clones, under 95% being singletons. The sample comprised blood. Receptors originate from a man in his late teens or twenties in good health.

This clone came up a few times. The V gene is TRBV20-1, the J gene TRBJ1-2; TRBD1 might be the D (6 bases). The CDR3 has 12 amino acids. Germline CDR1 is DFQATT and CDR2 is SNEGSKA (reference sequence). V was clipped by 3 bases and J by 2 bases, with 7 bases between them. The CDR3 is CSASGQNYGYTF. DNA for the CDR3: TGCAGTGCTAGTGGACAGAACTATGGCTACACCTTC.

There are a few counts of this clone. V and J are TRBV27 and TRBJ1-2; unclear D gene. Germline CDR1 is MNHEY and CDR2 is SMNVEV (reference sequence). CDR3 size: 13 residues. V lost 0 bases and J lost 11, with 13 bases in between. The CDR3 region is CASSLSQGSRYTF. For the CDR3, the DNA is TGTGCCAGCAGTTTATCTCAAGGTTCGAGGTACACCTTC.

This clone was seen only once. J is TRBJ1-2 and V is TRBV7-3, with TRBD1 as a possible D gene (5 bases). Germline CDR1 is SGHTA and CDR2 is FQGTGA. V lost 0 bases, J lost 4 bases, and 18 bases lay in between. The CDR3 totals 17 residues. Written as DNA, the CDR3 is TGTGCCAGCAGCTTAACGGGTCCCCAGGGACTACGCTATGGCTACACCTTC. Its protein product is CASSLTGPQGLRYGYTF.

The chain combines TRBV9 with TRBJ1-4; 8 positions match TRBD1. Trimming took 4 bases from V and 8 from J; bases not matched to a gene: 10. The V gene's germline CDR1 is SGDLS and CDR2 YYNGEE. This CDR3 contains 15 residues. The CDR3 DNA follows: TGTGCCAGCAGCCCCCACAGGGGGGAAAAGGAAAAACTGTTTTTT. Its protein is CASSPHRGEKEKLFF.

CDR3 region: CASSPGGLNTEAFF. In nucleotides, the CDR3 is TGTGCCAGCAGCCCAGGGGGGCTGAACACTGAAGCTTTCTTT. V and J are TRBV11-2 and TRBJ1-1, with 7 positions matching TRBD1. Unmatched junction bases numbered 3, after V lost 5 bases and J lost 0 bases. The CDR3 totals 14 residues. The V gene's germline CDR1 is SGHAT and CDR2 FQNNGV. The full variable domain, with the rest looked up from reference TRBV11-2 and TRBJ1-1, is EAGVAQSPRYKIIEKRQSVAFWCNPISGHATLYWYQQILGQGPKLLIQFQNNGVVDDSQLPKDRFSAERLKGVDSTLKIQPAKLEDSAVYLCASSPGGLNTEAFFGQGTRLTVV.

The chain is built from TRBV9 and TRBJ1-1; no clear D gene. Germline assignment: CDR1 SGDLS and CDR2 YYNGEE. The V end was cut by 4 bases, the J end by 7 bases, with 11 bases between. CDR3 length: 12 residues. The CDR3 region is CASSSSNFEAFF. The DNA of the CDR3 is TGTGCCAGCAGCTCCTCGAATTTTGAAGCTTTCTTT.

The chain joins TRBV7-6 to TRBJ2-3; D call uncertain. CDR1 SGHVS and CDR2 FNYEAQ come from the germline V gene. The CDR3 spans 12 residues. V lost 5 bases and J 5 bases, leaving 8 bases between the germline ends. The CDR3 loop reads CASSPVLDTQYF. The CDR3 bases are TGTGCCAGCAGCCCCGTCCTAGATACGCAGTATTTT.

V gene TRBV30 combines with J gene TRBJ1-1, with 9 nucleotides matching TRBD1. The V gene's germline CDR1 is GTSNPN and CDR2 SVGIG (reference sequence). V dropped 3 bases and J dropped 5; count of bases not matched to a gene: 7. This CDR3 contains 14 residues. The CDR3 is CAWRWDRVSTEAFF. For the CDR3, the DNA is TGTGCCTGGAGGTGGGACAGGGTTTCGACTGAAGCTTTCTTT. Looking up the rest from reference TRBV30 and TRBJ1-1 gives the full variable domain: SQTIHQWPATLVQPVGSPLSLECTVEGTSNPNLYWYRQAAGRGLQLLFYSVGIGQISSEVPQNLSASRPQDRQFILSSKKLLLSDSGFYLCAWRWDRVSTEAFFGQGTRLTVV.

V gene TRBV19 combines with J gene TRBJ1-5, with 12 bases matching TRBD1. Trimming at V came to 5 bases and at J to 5 bases, leaving 16 bases not matched to a gene. The CDR3 runs 19 residues. From germline, CDR1 is LNHDA and CDR2 SQIVND (reference sequence). The CDR3: CASSGRRDRGPGRDQPQHF. In DNA form, the CDR3 reads TGTGCCAGTAGTGGCCGCAGGGACAGGGGGCCAGGAAGGGATCAGCCCCAGCATTTT.

J is TRBJ1-2 and V is TRBV6-5, with D possibly matching TRBD1 (5 bases). Germline assignment: CDR1 MNHEY and CDR2 SVGAGI. The CDR3 runs 12 residues. V was cut by 5 bases and J by 8 bases, with 12 bases left in between. This CDR3 is CASSTQGRGYTF. The CDR3, as DNA: TGTGCCAGCAGTACTCAGGGCCGCGGCTACACCTTC.

The chain is built from TRBV5-1 and TRBJ1-1, with 10 bases identical to TRBD1. Germline trimming cut 9 bases from V and 4 bases from J; bases unmatched to any gene: 15. This CDR3 is 16 amino acids long. Per the germline V gene, CDR1 is SGHRS and CDR2 is YFSETQ. In DNA, the CDR3 is TGCGCCACCCAAGGATCTTCGGGACAGGGGCCCACTGAAGCTTTCTTT. This codes for CATQGSSGQGPTEAFF.

In its sample, this clone was seen once. The V and J genes are TRBV12-1 and TRBJ1-1; the table's D call of TRBD1 was not tested on the DNA. TRBV12-1 is a known pseudogene. CDR3 length: 12 amino acids. DNA of the CDR3: TGTGCCAGCAGGCGACAGGGTCTTGAAGCTTTCTTT. Its protein product is CASRRQGLEAFF.

The chain links TRBV12-3 or TRBV12-4 to TRBJ1-2; unclear D gene. The length of the CDR3 is 12 residues. Deletions cut 3 bases from V and 8 bases from J, with 10 bases between. Here the CDR3 reads CASSFGRTGYTF. The CDR3 DNA reads as TGTGCCAGCAGTTTCGGGCGAACCGGCTACACCTTC.

The chain employs TRBV2 and TRBJ2-1, with D tentatively TRBD1 (6 bases). The CDR3 totals 14 residues. Per the germline V gene, CDR1 is SNHLY and CDR2 is FYNNEI. Trimming took 4 bases from V and 8 from J, leaving 15 bases between them. In DNA, the CDR3 is TGTGCCAGCAGTGTACAGGGAGTAGACGATGAGCAGTTCTTC. It codes for CASSVQGVDDEQFF.

The chain joins TRBV27 to TRBJ2-1, with 11 bases matching TRBD2. Losses at the gene ends were 4 bases for V and 5 bases for J; bases not matched to a gene: 4. Germline V gene lookup returns CDR1 MNHEY and CDR2 SMNVEV (reference sequence). This CDR3 has 15 amino acids. This CDR3 is CASSSLAGGHNEQFF. The CDR3 nucleotides read TGTGCCAGCAGTTCCCTAGCGGGGGGACACAATGAGCAGTTCTTC.

The chain is built from TRBV12-5 and TRBJ1-5; D ambiguous. There are 13 residues in the CDR3. V lost 6 bases, J lost 4 bases, and 10 bases lay in between. Germline values: CDR1 LGHNT, CDR2 FRNRAP. The chain's CDR3 is CASGYSENQPQHF. The CDR3 DNA reads as TGTGCTAGTGGGTACAGCGAAAATCAGCCCCAGCATTTT.

The V and J genes are TRBV5-1 and TRBJ1-4, with D unclear. Trimming took 1 base from V and 4 from J, leaving 8 bases between them. CDR3 length: 14 residues. CDR1 and CDR2 (germline): SGHRS, YFSETQ. The CDR3 loop reads CASSLSLYNEKLFF. The CDR3 nucleotides are TGCGCCAGCAGCTTGTCCCTCTATAATGAAAAACTGTTTTTT.